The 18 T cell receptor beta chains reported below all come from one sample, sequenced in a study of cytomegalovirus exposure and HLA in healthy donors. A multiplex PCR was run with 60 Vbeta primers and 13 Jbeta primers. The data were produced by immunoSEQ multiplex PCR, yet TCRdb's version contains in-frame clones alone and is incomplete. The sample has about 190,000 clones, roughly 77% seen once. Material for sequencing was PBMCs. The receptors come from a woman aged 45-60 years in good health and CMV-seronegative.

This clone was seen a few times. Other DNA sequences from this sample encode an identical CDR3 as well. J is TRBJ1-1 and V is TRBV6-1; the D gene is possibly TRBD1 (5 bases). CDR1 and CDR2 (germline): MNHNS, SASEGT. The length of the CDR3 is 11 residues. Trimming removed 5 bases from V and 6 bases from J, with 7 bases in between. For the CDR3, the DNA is TGTGCCAGCAGTAGGGGCTCTGAAGCTTTCTTT. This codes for CASSRGSEAFF.

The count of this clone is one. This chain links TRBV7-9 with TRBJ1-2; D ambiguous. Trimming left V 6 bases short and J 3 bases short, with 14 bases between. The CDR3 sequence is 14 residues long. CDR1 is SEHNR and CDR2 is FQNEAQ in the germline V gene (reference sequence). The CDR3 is CASRPLRVDYGYTF. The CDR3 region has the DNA TGTGCCAGCAGGCCCTTGAGGGTAGACTATGGCTACACCTTC.

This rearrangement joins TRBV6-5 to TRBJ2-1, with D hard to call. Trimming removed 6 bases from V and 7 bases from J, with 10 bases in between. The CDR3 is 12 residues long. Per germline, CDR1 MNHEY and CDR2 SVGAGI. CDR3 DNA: TGTGCCAGCAGCCCGAACTGGAATGAGCAGTTCTTC. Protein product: CASSPNWNEQFF.

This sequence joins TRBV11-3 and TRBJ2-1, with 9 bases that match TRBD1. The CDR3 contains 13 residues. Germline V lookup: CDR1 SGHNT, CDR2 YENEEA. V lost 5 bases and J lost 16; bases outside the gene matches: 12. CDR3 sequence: CASSITGGGERFF. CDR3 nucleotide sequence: TGTGCCAGCAGCATTACAGGGGGCGGCGAAAGATTCTTC. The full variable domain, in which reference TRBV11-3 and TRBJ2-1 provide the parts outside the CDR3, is EAGVVQSPRYKIIEKKQPVAFWCNPISGHNTLYWYLQNLGQGPELLIRYENEEAVDDSQLPKDRFSAERLKGVDSTLKIQPAELGDSAVYLCASSITGGGERFFGPGTRLTVL.

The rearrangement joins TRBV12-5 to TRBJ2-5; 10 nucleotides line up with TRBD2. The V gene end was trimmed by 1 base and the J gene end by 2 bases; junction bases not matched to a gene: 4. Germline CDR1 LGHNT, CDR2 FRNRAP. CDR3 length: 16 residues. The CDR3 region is CASGLGLAGVQETQYF. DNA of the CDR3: TGTGCTAGTGGTTTGGGTCTAGCGGGGGTACAAGAGACCCAGTACTTC.

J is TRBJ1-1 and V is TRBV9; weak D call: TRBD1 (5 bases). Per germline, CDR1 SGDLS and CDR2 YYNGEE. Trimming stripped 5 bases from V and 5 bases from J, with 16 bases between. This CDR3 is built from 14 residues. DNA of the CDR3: TGTGCCAGCAGTCCTCTCCCGGGGGTTACTGAAGCTTTCTTT. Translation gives CASSPLPGVTEAFF. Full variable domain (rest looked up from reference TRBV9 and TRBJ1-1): DSGVTQTPKHLITATGQRVTLRCSPRSGDLSVYWYQQSLDQGLQFLIQYYNGEERAKGNILERFSAQQFPDLHSELNLSSLELGDSALYFCASSPLPGVTEAFFGQGTRLTVV.

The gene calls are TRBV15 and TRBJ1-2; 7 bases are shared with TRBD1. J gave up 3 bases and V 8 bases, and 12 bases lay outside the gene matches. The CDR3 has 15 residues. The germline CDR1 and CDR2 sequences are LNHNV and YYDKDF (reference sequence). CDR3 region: CATHTSTGPDYGYTF. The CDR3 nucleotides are TGTGCCACCCACACATCGACAGGGCCCGACTATGGCTACACCTTC.

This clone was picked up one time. The CDR3 bases are TGTGCCAGCAGCAGTAACACAGGGGTGATGCATTTT. Translated, it gives CASSSNTGVMHF. This rearrangement joins TRBV7-6 to TRBJ1-5; 7 nucleotides align to TRBD1. Germline-derived CDR1 and CDR2 are SGHVS and FNYEAQ. CDR3 length: 12 residues. V was clipped by 5 bases and J by 15 bases; unmatched bases: 10. The full variable domain, with the rest looked up from reference TRBV7-6 and TRBJ1-5, is GAGVSQSPRYKVTKRGQDVALRCDPISGHVSLYWYRQALGQGPEFLTYFNYEAQQDKSGLPNDRFSAERPEGSISTLTIQRTEQRDSAMYRCASSSNTGVMHFGDGTRLSIL.

Written as DNA, the CDR3 is TGCGCCAGCAGCTCCCAAACTGGATCGGGCACCGGGGAGCTGTTTTTT. Residues: CASSSQTGSGTGELFF. This chain connects TRBV5-1 to TRBJ2-2; D not certain. Per germline, CDR1 SGHRS and CDR2 YFSETQ. Trimming removed 3 bases at V and 4 bases at J, with 16 bases between. The CDR3 totals 16 residues. Drawing the rest from reference TRBV5-1 and TRBJ2-2, the complete variable domain is KAGVTQTPRYLIKTRGQQVTLSCSPISGHRSVSWYQQTPGQGLQFLFEYFSETQRNKGNFPGRFSGRQFSNSRSEMNVSTLELGDSALYLCASSSQTGSGTGELFFGEGSRLTVL.

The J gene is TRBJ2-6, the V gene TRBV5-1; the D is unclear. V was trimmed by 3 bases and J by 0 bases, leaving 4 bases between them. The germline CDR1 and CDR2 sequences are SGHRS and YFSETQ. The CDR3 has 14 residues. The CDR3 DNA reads TGCGCCAGCAGCTACGGCTCTGGGGCCAACGTCCTGACTTTC. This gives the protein CASSYGSGANVLTF.

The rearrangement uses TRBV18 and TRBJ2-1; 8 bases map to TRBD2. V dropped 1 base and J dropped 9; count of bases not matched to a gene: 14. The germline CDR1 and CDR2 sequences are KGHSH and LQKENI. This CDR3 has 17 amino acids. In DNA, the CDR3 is TGTGCCAGCTCACCACGGGCTCCTGGCGGGGGGTCAGGTGAGCAGTTCTTC. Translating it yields CASSPRAPGGGSGEQFF.

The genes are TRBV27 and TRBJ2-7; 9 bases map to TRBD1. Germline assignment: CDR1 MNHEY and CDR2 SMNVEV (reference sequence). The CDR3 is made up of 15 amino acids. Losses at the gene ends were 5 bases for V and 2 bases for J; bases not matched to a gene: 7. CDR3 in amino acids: CASSTPRDRAYEQYF. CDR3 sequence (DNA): TGTGCCAGCAGTACCCCCCGGGACAGGGCCTACGAGCAGTACTTC.

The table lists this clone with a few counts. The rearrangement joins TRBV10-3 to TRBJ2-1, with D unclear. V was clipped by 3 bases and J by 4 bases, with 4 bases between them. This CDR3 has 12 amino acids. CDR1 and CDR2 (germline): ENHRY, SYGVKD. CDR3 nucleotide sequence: TGTGCCATCAGTGAACAATACAATGAGCAGTTCTTC. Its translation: CAISEQYNEQFF.

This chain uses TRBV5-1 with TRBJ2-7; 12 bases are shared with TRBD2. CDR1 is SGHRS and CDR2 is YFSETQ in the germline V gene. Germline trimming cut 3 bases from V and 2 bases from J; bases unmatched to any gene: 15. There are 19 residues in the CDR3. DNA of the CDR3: TGCGCCAGCAGCTCCCCCAACAGGTCGGGACTAGCGGGTCCCTACGAGCAGTACTTC. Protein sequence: CASSSPNRSGLAGPYEQYF.

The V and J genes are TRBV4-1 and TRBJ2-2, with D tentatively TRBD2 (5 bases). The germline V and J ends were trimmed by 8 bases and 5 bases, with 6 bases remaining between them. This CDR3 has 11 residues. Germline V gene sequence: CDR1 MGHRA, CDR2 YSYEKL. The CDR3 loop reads CASGRTGELFF. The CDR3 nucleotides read TGCGCCAGCGGGAGAACCGGGGAGCTGTTTTTT.

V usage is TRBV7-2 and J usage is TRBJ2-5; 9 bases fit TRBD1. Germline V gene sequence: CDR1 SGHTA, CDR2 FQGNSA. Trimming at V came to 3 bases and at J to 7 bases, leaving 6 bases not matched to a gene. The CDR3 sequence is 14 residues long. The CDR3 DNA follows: TGTGCCAGCAGCTTGTCCGGGACAGGGAGGACCCAGTACTTC. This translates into CASSLSGTGRTQYF.

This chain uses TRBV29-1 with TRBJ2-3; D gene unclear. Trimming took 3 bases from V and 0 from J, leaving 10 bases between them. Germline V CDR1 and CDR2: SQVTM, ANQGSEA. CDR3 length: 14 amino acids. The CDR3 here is CSVEKASSTDTQYF. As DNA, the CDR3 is TGCAGCGTTGAGAAAGCATCTAGCACAGATACGCAGTATTTT.

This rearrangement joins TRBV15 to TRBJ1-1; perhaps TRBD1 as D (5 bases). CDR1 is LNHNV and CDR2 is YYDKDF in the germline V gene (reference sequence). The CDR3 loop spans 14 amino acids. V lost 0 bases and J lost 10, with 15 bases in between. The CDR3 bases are TGTGCCACCAGCAGAGACCTAGGGGCATTCCCAGCTTTCTTT. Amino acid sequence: CATSRDLGAFPAFF. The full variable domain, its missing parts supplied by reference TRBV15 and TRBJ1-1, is DAMVIQNPRYQVTQFGKPVTLSCSQTLNHNVMYWYQQKSSQAPKLLFHYYDKDFNNEADTPDNFQSRRPNTSFCFLDIRSPGLGDTAMYLCATSRDLGAFPAFFGQGTRLTVV.